Sequencing of this T cell receptor beta chain was carried out in a study of CD8 T cells in ankylosing spondylitis. Study results and caveats: Matched ankylosing spondylitis synovial fluid reportedly contained a significantly enriched population of disease-linked clones. Earlier studies detected some motif variants in reactive arthritis synovial fluid and blood. Disease-linked clones, CD8+, were relatively rare in peripheral blood. Ankylosing spondylitis blood appeared to be characterized by a TCR beta motif of under ten highly homologous variants.

J lost 7 bases, V lost 3 bases, and 7 bases had no gene match. CDR1 MNHEY and CDR2 SMNVEV come from the germline V gene (reference sequence). The CDR3 length is 15 residues. Using quantitative 5'-RACE with molecular barcodes, the authors made TCR beta libraries. In TCRdb, the 5' RACE reads were re-called with MiXCR into one record per CDR3 protein. Of around 440,000 distinct CDR3 sequences detected, approximately 17% appear once; the ten largest clones hold about 0.94%. In the case of this clonotype: Its antigen is not identified.

The material sequenced was blood, either unsorted or a sorted T cell fraction (not recorded which). This rearrangement joins TRBV27 to TRBJ1-1, with TRBD1 identical over 11 bases. This clonotype was sampled from a male donor with ankylosing spondylitis. The CDR3 spells CASSFGDRGISEAFF. The DNA of the CDR3 is TGTGCCAGCAGTTTCGGGGACAGGGGGATAAGTGAAGCTTTCTTT.